These 18 T cell receptor beta chains originate from one sample sequenced in a study of blood T cell repertoires in COVID-19. Sequenced by immunoSEQ multiplex PCR; TCRdb stores in-frame clones only, minus some. The data contain roughly 400,000 clones, roughly 88% of them singletons. Sequencing was carried out using PBMCs or T cells enriched from blood (not recorded which). Receptors were obtained from a woman aged 18-29 years who had been exposed to COVID-19.

This clone was detected once. The rearrangement joins TRBV7-9 to TRBJ1-6; 7 bases match TRBD1. The V and J ends lost 1 base and 4 bases, in that order; junction bases with no gene match: 1. This CDR3 region has 15 residues. Germline CDR1 is SEHNR and CDR2 is FQNEAQ (reference sequence). The CDR3 spells CASSLEQGYNSPLHF. The DNA for the CDR3 is TGTGCCAGCAGCTTAGAACAGGGGTATAATTCACCCCTCCACTTT.

The chain uses TRBV2 and TRBJ1-2; the match to TRBD1 covers 10 bases. Looked up from germline, CDR1 is SNHLY and CDR2 is FYNNEI. Trimming removed 7 bases from V and 4 bases from J; junction bases left unmatched: 9. This CDR3 spans 15 amino acids. CDR3 amino acids: CASIIGTGEGYGYTF. In nucleotides, the CDR3 is TGTGCCAGCATTATAGGGACAGGGGAGGGCTATGGCTACACCTTC.

A single count supports this clone. The chain combines TRBV27 with TRBJ1-5; the D gene is possibly TRBD1 (5 bases). CDR3 length equals 16 residues. Trimming left V 0 bases short and J 2 bases short, with 11 bases between. CDR1 MNHEY and CDR2 SMNVEV come from the germline V gene (reference sequence). Here the CDR3 DNA reads TGTGCCAGCAGTTTATCGTGGGCGGGGGGCAATCAGCCCCAGCATTTT. It specifies CASSLSWAGGNQPQHF.

The gene calls are TRBV19 and TRBJ2-4; a possible D gene is TRBD2 (5 bases). Germline lookup yields CDR1 LNHDA and CDR2 SQIVND (reference sequence). The CDR3 runs 14 residues. The V end was cut by 3 bases, the J end by 5 bases, with 11 bases between. In DNA form, the CDR3 reads TGTGCCAGTAGTATCGTTGCGGGCGAAAACATTCAGTACTTC. Protein product: CASSIVAGENIQYF.

The V gene is TRBV4-3, the J gene TRBJ2-5; 8 bases fit TRBD2. There are 17 residues in the CDR3. The V gene end was trimmed by 4 bases and the J gene end by 0 bases; junction bases not matched to a gene: 10. CDR1 is LGHNA, CDR2 YSLEER, per germline. The CDR3 is CASSRSAGVQYQETQYF. The CDR3 coding sequence is TGCGCCAGCAGCCGATCAGCGGGGGTACAGTACCAAGAGACCCAGTACTTC.

The gene calls are TRBV7-9 and TRBJ2-1, with TRBD2 matching over 7 bases. In germline, CDR1 is SEHNR, CDR2 FQNEAQ (reference sequence). V was pared by 2 bases and J by 5 bases, with 3 bases of the junction left unmatched. The CDR3 has 14 residues. The CDR3 coding sequence is TGTGCCAGCAGCTTACTAGCGGAAAACAATGAGCAGTTCTTC. Protein product: CASSLLAENNEQFF.

This chain connects TRBV7-9 to TRBJ1-2; possibly TRBD1 for D (6 bases). Per germline, CDR1 SEHNR and CDR2 FQNEAQ (reference sequence). The CDR3 length is 15 residues. V shed 5 bases and J shed 0 bases, with 13 bases lying between them. DNA for the CDR3: TGTGCCAGCAGCACAGGACAGAGCGCTAACTATGGCTACACCTTC. Translated: CASSTGQSANYGYTF.

This chain uses TRBV20-1 with TRBJ2-4, with TRBD2 as a possible D gene (6 bases). Germline CDR1 and CDR2: DFQATT and SNEGSKA (reference sequence). V lost 7 bases and J lost 13, with 17 bases in between. The CDR3 length is 11 residues. CDR3 bases: TGCAGTGGGGGCGCGGCTAGCGTACAGTACTTC. This sequence encodes CSGGAASVQYF.

This sequence joins TRBV27 and TRBJ2-7; possibly TRBD1 for D (6 bases). Trimming cost V 8 bases and J 2 bases, with 16 bases left between them. The CDR3 spans 14 residues. Germline V CDR1 and CDR2: MNHEY, SMNVEV (reference sequence). The CDR3 nucleotides read TGTGCCAGCCAAAGAGGGGGTAGTCCCTACGAGCAGTACTTC. Encoded protein: CASQRGGSPYEQYF.

The chain has TRBV19 and TRBJ1-1; D is uncertain. Germline CDR1 is LNHDA and CDR2 is SQIVND (reference sequence). This CDR3 is built from 14 residues. Trimming left V 3 bases short and J 0 bases short, with 8 bases between. The CDR3: CASSIHSMNTEAFF. In DNA, the CDR3 is TGTGCCAGTAGTATTCACAGCATGAACACTGAAGCTTTCTTT.

This clone has a handful of counts. J is TRBJ2-2 and V is TRBV5-4; D may be TRBD1 (5 bases). Germline CDR1 and CDR2: SGHNT and YYREEE (reference sequence). V lost 4 bases and J 0 bases, leaving 13 bases between the germline ends. This CDR3 is 16 amino acids long. The CDR3: CASSTDSVANTGELFF. The CDR3 nucleotides read TGTGCCAGCAGCACTGACAGTGTCGCGAACACCGGGGAGCTGTTTTTT.

The chain joins TRBV2 to TRBJ1-5; D gene unclear. This CDR3 has 13 amino acids. Germline CDR1 reads SNHLY; CDR2 reads FYNNEI. Trimming removed 4 bases at V and 7 bases at J, with 11 bases between. The CDR3 region is CASSGQVIQPQHF. As DNA, the CDR3 is TGTGCCAGCAGTGGACAAGTGATACAGCCCCAGCATTTT.

The sample holds one count of this clone. The chain employs TRBV27 and TRBJ1-3; D remains unclear. V lost 2 bases to trimming and J lost 1 base, with 9 bases between them. Germline assignment: CDR1 MNHEY and CDR2 SMNVEV (reference sequence). The CDR3 loop spans 15 amino acids. CDR3 sequence: CASSLRRDSGNTIYF. CDR3 coding DNA: TGTGCCAGCAGTTTACGGAGAGATTCTGGAAACACCATATATTTT.

The chain uses TRBV24-1 and TRBJ2-2; D gene uncertain. V lost 9 bases to trimming and J lost 3 bases, with 7 bases between them. Germline CDR1 and CDR2: KGHDR and SFDVKD. The CDR3 spans 12 residues. The DNA for the CDR3 is TGTGCCACCGCGCGAGACACCGGGGAGCTGTTTTTT. Protein sequence: CATARDTGELFF.

The chain recombines TRBV4-2 with TRBJ1-2, with TRBD1 matching over 7 bases. The CDR3 has 13 amino acids. CDR1 and CDR2 from the germline V gene are LGHNA and YNFKEQ. Trimming took 3 bases from V and 2 from J; bases not matched to a gene: 0. The CDR3 coding sequence is TGTGCCAGCAGCCAGACAGGGAACTATGGCTACACCTTC. Residues: CASSQTGNYGYTF.

The chain uses TRBV7-3 and TRBJ2-2, with 10 bases lining up with TRBD1. Germline V CDR1 and CDR2: SGHTA, FQGTGA. The CDR3 runs to 14 residues. V gave up 5 bases and J gave up 4 bases; unmatched junction bases: 1. CDR3 nucleotide sequence: TGTGCCAGCAGCAGGACAGGGGGCACCGGGGAGCTGTTTTTT. Its protein is CASSRTGGTGELFF.

The rearrangement uses TRBV21-1 and TRBJ2-5; TRBD2 is taken as the D call from the table, unchecked against the DNA. TRBV21-1 is a listed pseudogene. The CDR3 consists of 20 residues. CDR3 in amino acids: CASRGRVPGLAGRLWETQYF. In DNA form, the CDR3 reads TGTGCCAGCAGAGGGAGGGTCCCTGGACTAGCGGGCCGATTGTGGGAGACCCAGTACTTC.

The chain's CDR3 is CASSSSSSGDWYQETQYF. In nucleotides, the CDR3 is TGTGCCAGCAGCTCCTCTTCCTCTGGGGACTGGTACCAAGAGACCCAGTACTTC. The V gene is TRBV11-2, the J gene TRBJ2-5; possible D gene TRBD2, 6 bases. Trimming took 4 bases from V and 0 from J, leaving 21 bases between them. This CDR3 has 18 residues. CDR1 is SGHAT and CDR2 is FQNNGV in the germline V gene.